The T cell receptor (beta chain) under discussion was sequenced for a study of blood T cell repertoires in COVID-19. The data were produced by immunoSEQ multiplex PCR, yet TCRdb's version contains in-frame clones alone and is incomplete. The sample comprises fewer than 600,000 clones, nearly 90% of which are singletons, and roughly 1% rests with the top ten. In Seattle, patients joined the study during active infection and were tracked longitudinally. The V end lost 1 base, the J end lost 14 bases, and 11 bases lay between the germline ends. The CDR3 runs 11 residues. Per germline, CDR1 MGHRA and CDR2 YSYEKL.

This TCR derives from a man between 18 and 35 years old with COVID-19, enrolled during active disease. The chain is built from TRBV4-1 and TRBJ1-2, with no clear D. Sequenced input: peripheral blood. The CDR3 region has the DNA TGCGCCAGCAGCCAAGCCGGGAGGAATACCTTC. This sequence encodes CASSQAGRNTF.